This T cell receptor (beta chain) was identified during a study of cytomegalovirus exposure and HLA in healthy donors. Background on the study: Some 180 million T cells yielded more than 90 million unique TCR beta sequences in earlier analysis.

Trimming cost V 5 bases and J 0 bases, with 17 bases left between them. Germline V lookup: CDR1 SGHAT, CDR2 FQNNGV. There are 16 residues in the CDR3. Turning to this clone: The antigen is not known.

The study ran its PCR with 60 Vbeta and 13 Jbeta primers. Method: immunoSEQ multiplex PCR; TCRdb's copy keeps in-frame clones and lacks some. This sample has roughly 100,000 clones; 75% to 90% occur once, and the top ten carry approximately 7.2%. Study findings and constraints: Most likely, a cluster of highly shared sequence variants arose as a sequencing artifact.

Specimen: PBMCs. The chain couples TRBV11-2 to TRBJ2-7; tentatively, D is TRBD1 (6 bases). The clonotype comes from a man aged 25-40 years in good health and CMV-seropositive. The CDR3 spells CASSPPPRQDSYEQYF. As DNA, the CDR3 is TGTGCCAGCAGCCCCCCACCCCGACAGGACTCCTACGAGCAGTACTTC.